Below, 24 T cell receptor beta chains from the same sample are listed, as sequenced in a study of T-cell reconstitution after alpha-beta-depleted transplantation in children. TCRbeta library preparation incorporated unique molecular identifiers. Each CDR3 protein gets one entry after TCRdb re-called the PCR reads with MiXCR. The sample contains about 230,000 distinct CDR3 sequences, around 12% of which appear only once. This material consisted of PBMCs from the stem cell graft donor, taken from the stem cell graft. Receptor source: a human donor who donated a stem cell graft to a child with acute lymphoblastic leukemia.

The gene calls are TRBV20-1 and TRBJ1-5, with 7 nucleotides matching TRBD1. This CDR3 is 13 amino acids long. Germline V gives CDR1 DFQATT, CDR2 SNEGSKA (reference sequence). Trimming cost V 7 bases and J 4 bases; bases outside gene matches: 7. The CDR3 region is CSGRDRENQPQHF. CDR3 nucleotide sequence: TGCAGTGGGCGGGACAGAGAGAATCAGCCCCAGCATTTT.

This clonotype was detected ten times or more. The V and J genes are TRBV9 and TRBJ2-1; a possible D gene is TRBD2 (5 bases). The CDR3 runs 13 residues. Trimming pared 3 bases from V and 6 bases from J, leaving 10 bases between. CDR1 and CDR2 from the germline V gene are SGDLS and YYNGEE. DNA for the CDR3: TGTGCCAGCAGCGATACTAGTGGCAATGAGCAGTTCTTC. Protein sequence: CASSDTSGNEQFF.

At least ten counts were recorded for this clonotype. The CDR3 DNA sequence: TGTGCCAGCAGCCGGACCCACACTGAAGCTTTCTTT. It specifies CASSRTHTEAFF. The rearrangement joins TRBV6-5 to TRBJ1-1; D remains unclear. Germline CDR1 reads MNHEY; CDR2 reads SVGAGI. V was trimmed by 6 bases and J by 3 bases, leaving 8 bases between them. The CDR3 loop spans 12 amino acids.

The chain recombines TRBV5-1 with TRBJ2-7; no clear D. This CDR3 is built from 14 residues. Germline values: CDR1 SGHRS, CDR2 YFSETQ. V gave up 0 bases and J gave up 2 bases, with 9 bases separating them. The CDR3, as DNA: TGCGCCAGCAGCTTGGACAAGACTGCCTACGAGCAGTACTTC. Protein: CASSLDKTAYEQYF.

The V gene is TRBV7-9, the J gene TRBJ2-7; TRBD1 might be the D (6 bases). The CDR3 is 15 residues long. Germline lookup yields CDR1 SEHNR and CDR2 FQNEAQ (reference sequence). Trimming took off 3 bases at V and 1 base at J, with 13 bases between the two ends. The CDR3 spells CASSLNTGSSYEQYF. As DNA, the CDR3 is TGTGCCAGCAGCTTGAACACAGGGTCATCCTACGAGCAGTACTTC.

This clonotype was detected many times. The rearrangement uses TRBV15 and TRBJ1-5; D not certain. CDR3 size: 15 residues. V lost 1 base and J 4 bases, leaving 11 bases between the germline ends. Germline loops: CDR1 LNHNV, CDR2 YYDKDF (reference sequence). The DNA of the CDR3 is TGTGCCACCAGCAGAGGCTCGATCGGGAATCAGCCCCAGCATTTT. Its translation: CATSRGSIGNQPQHF.

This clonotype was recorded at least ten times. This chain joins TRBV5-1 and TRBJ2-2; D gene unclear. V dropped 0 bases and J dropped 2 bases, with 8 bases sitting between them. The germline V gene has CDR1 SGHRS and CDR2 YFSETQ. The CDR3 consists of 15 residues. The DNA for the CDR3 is TGCGCCAGCAGCTTGGATAGGGTCAACACCGGGGAGCTGTTTTTT. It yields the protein CASSLDRVNTGELFF.

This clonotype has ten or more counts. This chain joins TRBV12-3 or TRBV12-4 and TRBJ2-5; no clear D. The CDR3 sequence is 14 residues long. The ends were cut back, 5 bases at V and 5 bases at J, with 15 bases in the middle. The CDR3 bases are TGTGCCAGCAGTCTCTGGGTTACTCGGGAGACCCAGTACTTC. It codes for CASSLWVTRETQYF.

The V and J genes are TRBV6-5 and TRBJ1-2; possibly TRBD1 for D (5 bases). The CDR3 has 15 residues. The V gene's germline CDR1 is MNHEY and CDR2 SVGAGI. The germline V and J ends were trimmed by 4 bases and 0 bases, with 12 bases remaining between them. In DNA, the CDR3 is TGTGCCAGCAGTTTACAGGACTCCTCTAACTATGGCTACACCTTC. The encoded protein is CASSLQDSSNYGYTF.

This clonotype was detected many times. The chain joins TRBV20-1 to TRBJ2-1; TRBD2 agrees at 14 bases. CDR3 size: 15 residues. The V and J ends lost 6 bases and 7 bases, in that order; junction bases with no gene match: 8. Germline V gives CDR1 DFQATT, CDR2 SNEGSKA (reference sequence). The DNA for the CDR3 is TGCAGTGCCGAGATGGGACTAGCGGGAGCAAATGAGCAGTTCTTC. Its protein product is CSAEMGLAGANEQFF.

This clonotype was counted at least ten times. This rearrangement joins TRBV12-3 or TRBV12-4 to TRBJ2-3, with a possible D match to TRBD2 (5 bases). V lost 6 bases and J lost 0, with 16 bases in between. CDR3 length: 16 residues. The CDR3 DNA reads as TGTGCCAGCAGATCCTCAATGAGGGATAGCACAGATACGCAGTATTTT. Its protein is CASRSSMRDSTDTQYF.

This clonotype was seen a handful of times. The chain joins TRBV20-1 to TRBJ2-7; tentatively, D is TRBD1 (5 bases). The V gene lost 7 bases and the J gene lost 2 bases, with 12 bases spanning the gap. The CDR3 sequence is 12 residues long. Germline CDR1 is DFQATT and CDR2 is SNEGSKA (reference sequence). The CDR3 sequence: CSGWQGAYEQYF. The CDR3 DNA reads TGCAGTGGATGGCAGGGCGCCTACGAGCAGTACTTC.

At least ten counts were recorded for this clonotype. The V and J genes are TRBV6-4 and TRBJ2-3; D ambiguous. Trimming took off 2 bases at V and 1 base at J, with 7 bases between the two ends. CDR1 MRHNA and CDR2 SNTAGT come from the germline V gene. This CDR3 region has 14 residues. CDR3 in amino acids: CASSDRDGTDTQYF. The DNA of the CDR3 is TGTGCCAGCAGTGACAGGGATGGCACAGATACGCAGTATTTT.

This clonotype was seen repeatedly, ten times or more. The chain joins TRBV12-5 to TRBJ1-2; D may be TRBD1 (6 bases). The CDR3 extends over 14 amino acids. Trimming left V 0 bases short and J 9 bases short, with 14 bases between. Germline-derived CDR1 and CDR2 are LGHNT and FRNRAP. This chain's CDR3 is CASGLVGGGQSYTF. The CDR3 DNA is TGTGCTAGTGGTTTGGTAGGGGGAGGGCAGAGCTACACCTTC.

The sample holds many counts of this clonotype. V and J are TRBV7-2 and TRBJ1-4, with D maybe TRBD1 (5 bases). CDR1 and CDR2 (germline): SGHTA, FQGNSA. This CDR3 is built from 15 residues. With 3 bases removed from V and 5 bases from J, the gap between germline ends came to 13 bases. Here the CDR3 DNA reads TGTGCCAGCAGCTTGCAGGGAAACCCGAATGAAAAACTGTTTTTT. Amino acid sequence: CASSLQGNPNEKLFF.

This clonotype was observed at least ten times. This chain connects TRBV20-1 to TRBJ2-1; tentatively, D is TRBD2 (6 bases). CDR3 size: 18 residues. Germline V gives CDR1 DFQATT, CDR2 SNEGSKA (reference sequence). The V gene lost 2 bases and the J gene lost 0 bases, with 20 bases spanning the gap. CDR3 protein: CSARKGSGLRSSYNEQFF. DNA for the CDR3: TGCAGTGCTAGAAAGGGTAGCGGACTTAGGAGCTCCTACAATGAGCAGTTCTTC.

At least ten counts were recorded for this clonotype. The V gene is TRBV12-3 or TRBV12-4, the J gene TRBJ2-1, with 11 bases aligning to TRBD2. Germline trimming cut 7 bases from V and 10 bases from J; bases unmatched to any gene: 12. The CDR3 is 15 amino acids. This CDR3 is CASTVSSGGPGEQFF. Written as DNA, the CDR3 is TGTGCCAGCACGGTATCTAGCGGGGGGCCAGGGGAGCAGTTCTTC.

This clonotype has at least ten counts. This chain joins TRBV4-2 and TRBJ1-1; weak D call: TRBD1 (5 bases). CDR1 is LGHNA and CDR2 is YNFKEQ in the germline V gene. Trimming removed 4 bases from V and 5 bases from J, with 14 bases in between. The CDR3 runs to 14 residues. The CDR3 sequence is CASSLTRGDTEAFF. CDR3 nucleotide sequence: TGTGCCAGCAGCCTGACAAGGGGAGATACTGAAGCTTTCTTT.

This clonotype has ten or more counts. The CDR3, as DNA: TGTGCCAGCAGTTACGACGGGAAGGAGGAGACCCAGTACTTC. Amino acids: CASSYDGKEETQYF. This chain connects TRBV6-5 to TRBJ2-5, with D possibly matching TRBD2 (5 bases). Germline CDR1 and CDR2: MNHEY and SVGAGI. V dropped 2 bases and J dropped 5 bases, with 12 bases sitting between them. CDR3 length: 14 residues.

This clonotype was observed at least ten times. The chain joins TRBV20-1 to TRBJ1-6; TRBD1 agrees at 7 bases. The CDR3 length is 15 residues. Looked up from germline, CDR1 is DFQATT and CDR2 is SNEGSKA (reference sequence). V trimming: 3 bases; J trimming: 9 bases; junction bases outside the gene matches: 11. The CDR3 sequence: CSARLPGGGSSPLHF. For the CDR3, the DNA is TGCAGTGCTAGGCTCCCAGGGGGGGGTAGTTCACCCCTCCACTTT.

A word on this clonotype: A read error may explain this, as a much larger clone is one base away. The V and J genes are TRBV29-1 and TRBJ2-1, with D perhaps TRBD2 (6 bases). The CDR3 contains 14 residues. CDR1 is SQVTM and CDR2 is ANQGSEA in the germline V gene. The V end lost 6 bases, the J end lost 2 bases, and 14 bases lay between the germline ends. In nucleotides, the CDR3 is TGCAGCGTGAAATTACGGGGGACCTACAATGAGCAGTTCTTC. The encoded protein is CSVKLRGTYNEQFF.

CDR3 in DNA: TGTGCCAGCAGCTCCCACACGGGGCCCCAGTACTTC. The encoded protein is CASSSHTGPQYF. V gene TRBV7-3 combines with J gene TRBJ2-5; D assignment may be TRBD1 or TRBD2 (5 bases each). V was clipped by 4 bases and J by 9 bases, with 12 bases between them. The CDR3 covers 12 residues. Germline V CDR1 and CDR2: SGHTA, FQGTGA.

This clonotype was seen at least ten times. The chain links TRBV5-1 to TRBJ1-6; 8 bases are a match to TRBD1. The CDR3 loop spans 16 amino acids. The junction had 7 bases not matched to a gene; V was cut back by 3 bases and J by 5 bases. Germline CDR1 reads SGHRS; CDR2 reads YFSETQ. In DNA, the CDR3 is TGCGCCAGCAGCTCACAACAGGGACAGGATAATTCACCCCTCCACTTT. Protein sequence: CASSSQQGQDNSPLHF.

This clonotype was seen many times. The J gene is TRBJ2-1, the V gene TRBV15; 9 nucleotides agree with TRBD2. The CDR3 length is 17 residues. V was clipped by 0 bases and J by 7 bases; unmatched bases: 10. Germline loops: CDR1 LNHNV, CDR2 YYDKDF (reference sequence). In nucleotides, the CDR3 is TGTGCCACCAGCAGAGATAACGGCGGGAGGGCCAGAAATGAGCAGTTCTTC. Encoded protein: CATSRDNGGRARNEQFF.